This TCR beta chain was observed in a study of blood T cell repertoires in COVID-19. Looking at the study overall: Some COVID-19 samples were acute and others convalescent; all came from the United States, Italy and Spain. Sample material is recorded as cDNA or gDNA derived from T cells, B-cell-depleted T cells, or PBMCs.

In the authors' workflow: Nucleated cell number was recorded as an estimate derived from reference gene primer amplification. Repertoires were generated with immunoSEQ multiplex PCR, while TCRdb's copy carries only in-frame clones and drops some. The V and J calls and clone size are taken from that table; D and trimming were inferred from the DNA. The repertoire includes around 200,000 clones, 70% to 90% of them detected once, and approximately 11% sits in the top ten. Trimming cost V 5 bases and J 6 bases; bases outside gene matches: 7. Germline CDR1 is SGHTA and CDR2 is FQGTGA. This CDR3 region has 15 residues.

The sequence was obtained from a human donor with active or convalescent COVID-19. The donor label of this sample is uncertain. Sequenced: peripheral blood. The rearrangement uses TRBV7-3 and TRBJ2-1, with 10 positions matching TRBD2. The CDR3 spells CASSPPGLAPNEQFF. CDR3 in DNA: TGTGCCAGCAGCCCTCCGGGACTAGCGCCCAATGAGCAGTTCTTC.